One T cell receptor beta chain is described in this entry. The CDR3 sequence is 17 residues long. Germline V gene sequence: CDR1 LGHNA, CDR2 YNFKEQ. The germline V and J ends were trimmed by 1 base and 1 base, with 16 bases remaining between them. This specimen comes from a study of T cell changes during pregnancy in multiple sclerosis. Clones were sequenced by immunoSEQ multiplex PCR, and TCRdb holds only the in-frame ones, with some missing. Found here are tens of thousands of clones, around nine tenths of them singletons; the top ten hold over 0.7%. The genes are TRBV4-2 and TRBJ2-5, with D maybe TRBD2 (5 bases). The sequence was obtained from a female donor with multiple sclerosis, enrolled in a pregnancy study. The source material was peripheral blood, sampled before pregnancy. CDR3 protein: CASSQVSGGFGQETQYF. The DNA of the CDR3 is TGTGCCAGCAGCCAAGTATCTGGCGGGTTCGGCCAAGAGACCCAGTACTTC.